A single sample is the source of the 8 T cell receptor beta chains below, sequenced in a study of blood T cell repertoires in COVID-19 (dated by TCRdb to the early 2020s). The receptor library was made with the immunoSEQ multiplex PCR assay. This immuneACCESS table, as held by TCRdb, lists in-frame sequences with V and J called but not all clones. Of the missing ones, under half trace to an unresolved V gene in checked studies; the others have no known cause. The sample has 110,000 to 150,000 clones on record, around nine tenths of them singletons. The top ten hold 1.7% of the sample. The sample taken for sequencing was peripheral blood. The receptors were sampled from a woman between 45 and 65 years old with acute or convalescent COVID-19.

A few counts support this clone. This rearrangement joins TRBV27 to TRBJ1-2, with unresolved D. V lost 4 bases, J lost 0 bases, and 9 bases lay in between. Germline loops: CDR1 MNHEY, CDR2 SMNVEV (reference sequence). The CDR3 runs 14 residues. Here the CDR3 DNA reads TGTGCCAGCAGTTACGGGAGCTCTAACTATGGCTACACCTTC. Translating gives CASSYGSSNYGYTF.

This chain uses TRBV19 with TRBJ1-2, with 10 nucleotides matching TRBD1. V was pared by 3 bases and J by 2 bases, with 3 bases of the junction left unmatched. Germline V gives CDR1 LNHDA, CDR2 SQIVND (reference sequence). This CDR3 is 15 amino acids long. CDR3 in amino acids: CASSILTGGNYGYTF. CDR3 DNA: TGTGCCAGTAGTATCCTGACAGGGGGCAACTATGGCTACACCTTC. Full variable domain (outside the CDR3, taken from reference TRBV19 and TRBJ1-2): DGGITQSPKYLFRKEGQNVTLSCEQNLNHDAMYWYRQDPGQGLRLIYYSQIVNDFQKGDIAEGYSVSREKKESFPLTVTSAQKNPTAFYLCASSILTGGNYGYTFGSGTRLTVV.

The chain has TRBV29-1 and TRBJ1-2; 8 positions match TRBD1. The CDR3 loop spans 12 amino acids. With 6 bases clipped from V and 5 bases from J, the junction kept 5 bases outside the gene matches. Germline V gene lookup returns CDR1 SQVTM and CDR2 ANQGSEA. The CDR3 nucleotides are TGCAGCGTGATGGGACAGGAGTATGGCTACACCTTC. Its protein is CSVMGQEYGYTF.

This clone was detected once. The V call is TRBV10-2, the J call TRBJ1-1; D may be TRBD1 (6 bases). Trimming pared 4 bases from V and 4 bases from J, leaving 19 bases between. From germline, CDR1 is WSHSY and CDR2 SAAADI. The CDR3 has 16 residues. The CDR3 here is CASSGSPGVGVTEAFF. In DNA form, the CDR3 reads TGCGCCAGCAGTGGGAGCCCAGGGGTTGGTGTCACTGAAGCTTTCTTT.

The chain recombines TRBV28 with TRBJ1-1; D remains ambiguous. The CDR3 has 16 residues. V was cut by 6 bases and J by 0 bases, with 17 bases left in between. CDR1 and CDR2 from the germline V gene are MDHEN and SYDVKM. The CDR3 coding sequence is TGTGCCAGCAGCCCCCCCCTGGGCACCATGAACACTGAAGCTTTCTTT. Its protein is CASSPPLGTMNTEAFF.

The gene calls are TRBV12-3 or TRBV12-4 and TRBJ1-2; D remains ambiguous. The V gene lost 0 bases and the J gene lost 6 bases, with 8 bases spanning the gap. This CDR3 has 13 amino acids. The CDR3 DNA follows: TGTGCCAGCAGTTTAGCGCTAAGAAATGGCTACACCTTC. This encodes CASSLALRNGYTF.

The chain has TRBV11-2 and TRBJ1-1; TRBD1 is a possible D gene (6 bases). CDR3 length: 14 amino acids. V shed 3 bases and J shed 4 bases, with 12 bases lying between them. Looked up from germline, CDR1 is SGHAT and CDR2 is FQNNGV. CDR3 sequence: CASSLRGASTEAFF. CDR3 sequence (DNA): TGTGCCAGCAGCTTGCGGGGGGCGAGCACTGAAGCTTTCTTT.

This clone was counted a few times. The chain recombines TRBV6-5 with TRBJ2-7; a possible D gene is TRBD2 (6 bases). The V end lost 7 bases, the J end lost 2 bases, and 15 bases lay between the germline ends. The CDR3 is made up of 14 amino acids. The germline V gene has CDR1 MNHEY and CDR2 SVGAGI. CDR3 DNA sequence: TGTGCCAGCAACCCCGGCGGGACTGCCTACGAGCAGTACTTC. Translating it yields CASNPGGTAYEQYF.